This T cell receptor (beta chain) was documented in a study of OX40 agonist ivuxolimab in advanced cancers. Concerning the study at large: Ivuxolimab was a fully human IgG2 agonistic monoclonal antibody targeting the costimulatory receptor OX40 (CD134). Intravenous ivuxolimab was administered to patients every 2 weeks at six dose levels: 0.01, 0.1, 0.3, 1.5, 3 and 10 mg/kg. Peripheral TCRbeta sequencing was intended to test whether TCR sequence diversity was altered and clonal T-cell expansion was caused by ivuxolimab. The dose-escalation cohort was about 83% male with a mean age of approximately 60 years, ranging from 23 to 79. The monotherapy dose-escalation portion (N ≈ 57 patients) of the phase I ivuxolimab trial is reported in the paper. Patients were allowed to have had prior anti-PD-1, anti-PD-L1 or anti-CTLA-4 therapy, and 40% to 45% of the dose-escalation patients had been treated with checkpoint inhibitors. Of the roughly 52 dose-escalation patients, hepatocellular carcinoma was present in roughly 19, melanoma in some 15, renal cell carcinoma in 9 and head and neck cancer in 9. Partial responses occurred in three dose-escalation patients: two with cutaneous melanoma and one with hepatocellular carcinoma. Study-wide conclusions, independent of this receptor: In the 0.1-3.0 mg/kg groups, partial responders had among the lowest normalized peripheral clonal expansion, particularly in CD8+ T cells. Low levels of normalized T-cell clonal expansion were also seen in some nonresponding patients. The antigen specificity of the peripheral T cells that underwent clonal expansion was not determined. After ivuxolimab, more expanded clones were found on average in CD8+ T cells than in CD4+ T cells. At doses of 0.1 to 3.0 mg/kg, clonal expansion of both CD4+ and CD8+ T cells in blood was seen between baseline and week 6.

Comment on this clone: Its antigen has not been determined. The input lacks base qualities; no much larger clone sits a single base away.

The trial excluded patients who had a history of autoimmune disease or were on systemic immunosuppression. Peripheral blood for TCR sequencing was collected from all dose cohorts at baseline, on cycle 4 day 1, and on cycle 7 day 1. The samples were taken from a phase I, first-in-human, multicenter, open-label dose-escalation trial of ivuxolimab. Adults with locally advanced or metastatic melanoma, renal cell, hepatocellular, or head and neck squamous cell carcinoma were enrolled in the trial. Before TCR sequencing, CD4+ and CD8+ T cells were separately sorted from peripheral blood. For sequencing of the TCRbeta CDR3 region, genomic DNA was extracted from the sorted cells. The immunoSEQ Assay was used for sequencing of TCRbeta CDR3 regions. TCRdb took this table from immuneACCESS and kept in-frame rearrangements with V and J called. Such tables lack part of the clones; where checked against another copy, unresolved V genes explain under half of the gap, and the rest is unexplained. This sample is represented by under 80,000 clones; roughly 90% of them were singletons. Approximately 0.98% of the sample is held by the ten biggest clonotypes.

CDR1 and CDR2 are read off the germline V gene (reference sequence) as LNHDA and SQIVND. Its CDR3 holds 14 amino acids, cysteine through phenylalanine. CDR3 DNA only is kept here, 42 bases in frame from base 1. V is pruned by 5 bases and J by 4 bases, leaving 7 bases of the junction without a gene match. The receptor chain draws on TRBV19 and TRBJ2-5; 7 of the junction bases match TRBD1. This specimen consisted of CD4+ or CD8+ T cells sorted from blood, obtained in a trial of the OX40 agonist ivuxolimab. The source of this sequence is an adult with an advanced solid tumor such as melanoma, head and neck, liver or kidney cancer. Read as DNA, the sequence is TGTGCCAGTAGTCCTGGACAGGTCCGAGAGACCCAGTACTTC. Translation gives CASSPGQVRETQYF. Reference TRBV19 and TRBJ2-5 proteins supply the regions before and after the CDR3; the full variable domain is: DGGITQSPKYLFRKEGQNVTLSCEQNLNHDAMYWYRQDPGQGLRLIYYSQIVNDFQKGDIAEGYSVSREKKESFPLTVTSAQKNPTAFYLCASSPGQVRETQYFGPGTRLLVL.